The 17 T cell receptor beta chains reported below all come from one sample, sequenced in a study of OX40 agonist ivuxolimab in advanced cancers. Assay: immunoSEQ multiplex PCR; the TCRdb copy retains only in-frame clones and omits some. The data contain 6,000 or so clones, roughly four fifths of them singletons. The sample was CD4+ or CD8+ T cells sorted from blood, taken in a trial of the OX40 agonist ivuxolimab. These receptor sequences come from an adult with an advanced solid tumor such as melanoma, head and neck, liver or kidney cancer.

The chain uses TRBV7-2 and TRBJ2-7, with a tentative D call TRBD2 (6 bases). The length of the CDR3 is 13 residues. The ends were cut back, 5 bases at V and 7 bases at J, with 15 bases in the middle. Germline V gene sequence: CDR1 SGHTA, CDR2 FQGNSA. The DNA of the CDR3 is TGTGCCAGCAGCCAAAGGGACTGGCTTGAGCAGTACTTC. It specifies CASSQRDWLEQYF.

The CDR3 nucleotides read TGCGCCAGCAGCCAAGAGTCGGCAGCGGGGGCGACGATTTCCTACGAGCAGTACTTC. It codes for CASSQESAAGATISYEQYF. This chain joins TRBV4-3 and TRBJ2-7, with 8 positions matching TRBD2. Losses at the gene ends were 0 bases for V and 1 base for J; bases not matched to a gene: 14. The CDR3 runs to 19 residues. Per the germline V gene, CDR1 is LGHNA and CDR2 is YSLEER.

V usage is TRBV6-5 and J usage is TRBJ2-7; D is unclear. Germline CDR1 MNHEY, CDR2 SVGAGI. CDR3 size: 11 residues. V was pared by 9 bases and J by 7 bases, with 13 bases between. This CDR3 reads CASSVGYEQYF. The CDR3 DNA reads TGTGCCAGTTCCGTCGGGTATGAGCAGTACTTC.

The CDR3 loop reads CASSLAIGGQGYTF. CDR3 nucleotide sequence: TGCGCCAGCAGCTTGGCTATAGGAGGACAGGGCTACACCTTC. The rearrangement uses TRBV5-1 and TRBJ1-2; tentatively, D is TRBD1 (6 bases). The CDR3 runs to 14 residues. Germline values: CDR1 SGHRS, CDR2 YFSETQ. V shed 0 bases and J shed 8 bases, with 14 bases lying between them.

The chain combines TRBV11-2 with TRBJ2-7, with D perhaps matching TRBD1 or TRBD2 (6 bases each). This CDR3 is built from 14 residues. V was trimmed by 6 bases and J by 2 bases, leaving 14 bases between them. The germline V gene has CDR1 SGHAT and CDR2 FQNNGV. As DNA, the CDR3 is TGTGCCAGCAGGCTCCGGGGGCGCCCCTACGAGCAGTACTTC. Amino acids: CASRLRGRPYEQYF.

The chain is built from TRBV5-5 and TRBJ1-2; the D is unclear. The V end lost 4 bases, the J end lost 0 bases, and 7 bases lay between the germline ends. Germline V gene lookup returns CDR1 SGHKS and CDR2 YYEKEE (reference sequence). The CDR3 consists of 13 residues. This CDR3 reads CASSIAANYGYTF. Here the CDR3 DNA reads TGTGCCAGCAGCATAGCAGCTAACTATGGCTACACCTTC.

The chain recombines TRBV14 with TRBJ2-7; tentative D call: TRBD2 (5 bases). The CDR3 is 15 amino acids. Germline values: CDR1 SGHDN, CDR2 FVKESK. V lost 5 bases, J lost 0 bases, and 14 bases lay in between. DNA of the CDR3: TGTGCCAGCAGCGGACCTAGCCGAAGCTCCTACGAGCAGTACTTC. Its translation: CASSGPSRSSYEQYF.

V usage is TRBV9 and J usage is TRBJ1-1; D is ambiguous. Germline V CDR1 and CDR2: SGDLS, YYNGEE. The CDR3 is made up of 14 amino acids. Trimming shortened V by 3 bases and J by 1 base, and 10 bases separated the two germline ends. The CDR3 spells CASSGRGRNTEAFF. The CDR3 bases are TGTGCCAGCAGCGGACGTGGGAGGAACACTGAAGCTTTCTTT. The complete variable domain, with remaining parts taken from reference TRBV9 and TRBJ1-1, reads DSGVTQTPKHLITATGQRVTLRCSPRSGDLSVYWYQQSLDQGLQFLIQYYNGEERAKGNILERFSAQQFPDLHSELNLSSLELGDSALYFCASSGRGRNTEAFFGQGTRLTVV.

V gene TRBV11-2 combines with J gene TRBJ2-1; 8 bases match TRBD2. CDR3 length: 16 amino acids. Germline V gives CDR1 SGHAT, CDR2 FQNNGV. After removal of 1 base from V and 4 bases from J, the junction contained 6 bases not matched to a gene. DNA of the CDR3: TGTGCCAGCAGCTTAGGTCTAAGCGGGGGATACAATGAGCAGTTCTTC. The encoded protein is CASSLGLSGGYNEQFF.

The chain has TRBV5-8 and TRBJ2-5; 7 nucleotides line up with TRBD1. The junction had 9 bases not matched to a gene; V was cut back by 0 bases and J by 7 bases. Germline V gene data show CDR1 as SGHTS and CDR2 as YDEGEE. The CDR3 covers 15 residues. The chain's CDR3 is CASSLETGSFATQYF. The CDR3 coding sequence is TGTGCCAGCAGCTTGGAGACAGGGAGCTTCGCGACCCAGTACTTC.

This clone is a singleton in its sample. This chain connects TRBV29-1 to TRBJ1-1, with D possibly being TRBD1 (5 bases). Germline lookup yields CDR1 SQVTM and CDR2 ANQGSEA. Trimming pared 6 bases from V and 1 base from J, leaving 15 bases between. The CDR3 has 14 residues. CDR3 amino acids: CSVPRGGANTEAFF. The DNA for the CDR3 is TGCAGCGTGCCTCGGGGGGGAGCGAACACTGAAGCTTTCTTT.

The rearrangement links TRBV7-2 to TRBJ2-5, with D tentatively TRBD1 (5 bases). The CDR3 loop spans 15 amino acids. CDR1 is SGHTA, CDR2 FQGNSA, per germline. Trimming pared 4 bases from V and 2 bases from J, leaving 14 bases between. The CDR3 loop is CASSSQLGVQETQYF. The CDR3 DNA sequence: TGTGCCAGCAGCTCCCAATTAGGGGTACAAGAGACCCAGTACTTC.

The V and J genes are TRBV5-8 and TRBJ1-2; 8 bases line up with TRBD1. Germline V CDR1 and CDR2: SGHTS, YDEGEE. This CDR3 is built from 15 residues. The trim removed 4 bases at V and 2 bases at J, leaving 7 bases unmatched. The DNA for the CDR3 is TGTGCCAGCAGCGCCCTGGACAGGGTAAACTATGGCTACACCTTC. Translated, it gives CASSALDRVNYGYTF.

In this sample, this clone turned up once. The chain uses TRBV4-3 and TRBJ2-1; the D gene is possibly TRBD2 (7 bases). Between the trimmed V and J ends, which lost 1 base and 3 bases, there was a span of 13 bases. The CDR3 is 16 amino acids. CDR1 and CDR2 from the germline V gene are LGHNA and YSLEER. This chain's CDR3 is CASSQVWGGGYNEQFF. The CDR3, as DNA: TGCGCCAGCAGCCAAGTGTGGGGAGGGGGCTACAATGAGCAGTTCTTC.

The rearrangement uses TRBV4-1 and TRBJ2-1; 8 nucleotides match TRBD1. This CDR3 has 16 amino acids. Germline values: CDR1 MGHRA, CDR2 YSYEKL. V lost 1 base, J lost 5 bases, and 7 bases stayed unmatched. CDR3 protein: CASSQAGGGSHNEQFF. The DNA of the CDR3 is TGCGCCAGCAGCCAAGCAGGGGGCGGTTCCCACAATGAGCAGTTCTTC.

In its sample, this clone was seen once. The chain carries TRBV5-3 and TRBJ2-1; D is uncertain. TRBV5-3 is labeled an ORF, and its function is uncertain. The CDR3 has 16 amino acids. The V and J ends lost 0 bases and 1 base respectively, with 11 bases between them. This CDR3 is CARSLAQKTSYNEQFF. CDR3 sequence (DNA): TGTGCCAGAAGCTTGGCACAGAAAACATCCTACAATGAGCAGTTCTTC.

The DNA of the CDR3 is TGTGCCAGCAGTTTATACCGTGGTCAGCCCCAGCATTTT. Residues: CASSLYRGQPQHF. This chain uses TRBV27 with TRBJ1-5, with D hard to call. The germline gives CDR1 MNHEY, CDR2 SMNVEV (reference sequence). V lost 1 base and J lost 6, with 7 bases in between. This CDR3 contains 13 residues.